This T cell receptor (beta chain) was profiled in a study of blood T cell repertoires in COVID-19. Study information: Samples taken during acute and convalescent COVID-19 were collected in the United States, Italy and Spain. In each case, the material was cDNA or gDNA derived from T cells, B-cell-depleted T cells, or PBMCs.

CDR3 length: 17 residues. CDR1 and CDR2 (germline): SGHTA, FQGNSA. V gave up 3 bases and J gave up 0 bases; unmatched junction bases: 7. How the authors handled the data: By means of reference gene primer amplification, nucleated cell counts were estimated. TCRdb keeps only in-frame clones here, not all; method: immunoSEQ multiplex PCR. The V and J calls and clone size were taken over from that table, and D and trimming were inferred from the DNA. The table lists under 200,000 clones, roughly 88% of them singletons, with 2.5% to 3.5% in the top ten. The V call is TRBV7-2, the J call TRBJ2-7, with 11 bases lining up with TRBD2. The sample was peripheral blood. This clonotype was sampled from a woman aged 55 to 70 with acute or convalescent COVID-19. CDR3 bases: TGTGCCAGCAGCTTGGAGACTAGCGGGGCGTACTCCTACGAGCAGTACTTC. This codes for CASSLETSGAYSYEQYF. Full variable domain (rest looked up from reference TRBV7-2 and TRBJ2-7): GAGVSQSPSNKVTEKGKDVELRCDPISGHTALYWYRQSLGQGLEFLIYFQGNSAPDKSGLPSDRFSAERTGGSVSTLTIQRTQQEDSAVYLCASSLETSGAYSYEQYFGPGTRLTVT.